This T cell receptor beta chain was identified in a study of OX40 agonist ivuxolimab in advanced cancers. Whole-study context: Hepatocellular carcinoma, melanoma, renal cell or head and neck cancer occurred in dose-escalation patients. The study reported partial responses in three patients: one hepatocellular carcinoma, two cutaneous melanoma.

General study findings and limits: In the 0.1 to 3.0 mg/kg range, CD4+ and CD8+ blood T cells had expanded clonally by week 6. On average, CD8+ T cells showed a greater number of expanded clones than CD4+.

Data came from immunoSEQ multiplex PCR; TCRdb stores just in-frame clones and leaves some out. In the table there are about 100,000 clones, approximately 94% of which are singletons. Concerning this clone: The antigen remains undetermined.

The material sequenced was CD4+ or CD8+ T cells sorted from blood, taken in a trial of the OX40 agonist ivuxolimab. This receptor was obtained from an adult with an advanced solid tumor such as melanoma, head and neck, liver or kidney cancer.

CDR3 sequence: CASSDPRAGISEAFF. The CDR3 nucleotides read TGTGCCAGCAGTGACCCCCGGGCAGGGATCTCTGAAGCTTTCTTT. This chain joins TRBV25-1 and TRBJ1-1; TRBD1 is a possible D gene (5 bases). The CDR3 runs to 15 residues. Between the trimmed V and J ends, which lost 3 bases and 6 bases, there was a span of 17 bases. Germline lookup yields CDR1 MGHDK and CDR2 SYGVNS.